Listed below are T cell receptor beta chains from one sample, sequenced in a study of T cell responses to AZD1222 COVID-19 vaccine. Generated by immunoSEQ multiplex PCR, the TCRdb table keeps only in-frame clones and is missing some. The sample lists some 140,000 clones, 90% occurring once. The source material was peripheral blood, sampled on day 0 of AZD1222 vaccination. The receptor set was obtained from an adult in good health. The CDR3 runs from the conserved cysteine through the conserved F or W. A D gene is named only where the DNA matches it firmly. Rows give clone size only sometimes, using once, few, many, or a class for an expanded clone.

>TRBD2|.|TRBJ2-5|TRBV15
TGTGCCACCAGCGGACCGCTGCCTCTAGCGGGAGGAGAGACCCAGTACTTC
CATSGPLPLAGGETQYF
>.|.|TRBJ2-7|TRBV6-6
TGTGCCAGCAGTACCCTTCCGTACGAGCAGTACTTC
CASSTLPYEQYF
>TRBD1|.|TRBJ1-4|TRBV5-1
TGCGCCAGCAGCTTGCTCGGGACAGGGTTACAAGAAAAACTGTTTTTT
CASSLLGTGLQEKLFF
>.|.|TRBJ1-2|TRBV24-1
TGTGCCACCTGGGGGGGAACCAACTATGGCTACACCTTC
CATWGGTNYGYTF
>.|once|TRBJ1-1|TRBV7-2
TGTGCCAGCACCCTAGCAGGCGGGAACACTGAAGCTTTCTTT
CASTLAGGNTEAFF
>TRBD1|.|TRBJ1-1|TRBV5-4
TGTGCCAGCAGCCTACCACTTAGACAGGGGGGTGAAGCTTTCTTT
CASSLPLRQGGEAFF
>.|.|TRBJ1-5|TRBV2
TGTGCCAGCAGTGAATTCACGTTACTTAGCAATCAGCCCCAGCATTTT
CASSEFTLLSNQPQHF
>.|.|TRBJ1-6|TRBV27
TGTGCCAGCAGTTTCAATCAGGGTCCGCAATCGATTAATTCACCCCTCCACTTT
CASSFNQGPQSINSPLHF
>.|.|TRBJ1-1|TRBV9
TGTGCCAGCAGCGGGGGGGTTGAGGCTGAAGCTTTCTTT
CASSGGVEAEAFF
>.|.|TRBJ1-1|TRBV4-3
TGCGCCAGCAGCCAAGCGGGCGGGAACACTGAAGCTTTCTTT
CASSQAGGNTEAFF
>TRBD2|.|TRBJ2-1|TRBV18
TGTGCCAGCTCACCACCGGGTAGCGGGAGATATAGCAATGAGCAGTTCTTC
CASSPPGSGRYSNEQFF
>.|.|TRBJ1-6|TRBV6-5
TGTGCCAGCCATCCTCGGTACCGTCAGAACCTCCACTTT
CASHPRYRQNLHF
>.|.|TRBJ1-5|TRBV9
TGTGCCAGCAGCGTGGGAGGGGTCAATCAGCCCCAGCATTTT
CASSVGGVNQPQHF
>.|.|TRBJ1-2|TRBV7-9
TGTGCCAGCGCGAGAGTAGGAGGGCAGACGAGTGGCTACACCTTC
CASARVGGQTSGYTF
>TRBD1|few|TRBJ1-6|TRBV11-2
TGTGCCAGCAGCCCACGACAGGGTGGAAGCTCCTATAATTCACCCCTCCACTTT
CASSPRQGGSSYNSPLHF
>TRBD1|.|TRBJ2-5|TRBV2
TGTGCCGGGGGACAGGGTATCCTGGCCCAGTACTTC
CAGGQGILAQYF
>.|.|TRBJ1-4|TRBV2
TGTGCCAGCAGTGAGGGAAAACTGTTTTTT
CASSEGKLFF
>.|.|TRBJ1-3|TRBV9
TGTGCCAGCAGCGTAGGCCAGGACAGCTCTGGAAACACCATATATTTT
CASSVGQDSSGNTIYF
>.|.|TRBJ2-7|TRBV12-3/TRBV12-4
TGTGCCAGCAGTTTAGGAAGCGGAGAGCAGTACTTC
CASSLGSGEQYF
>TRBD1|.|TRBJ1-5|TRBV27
TGTGCCAGCAGTTTAGGGACAGGGGGCAATCAGCCCCAGCATTTT
CASSLGTGGNQPQHF
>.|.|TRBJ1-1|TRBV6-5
TGTGCCAGCAGCTTCAGGGTGAGGGGTGGCACTGAAGCTTTCTTT
CASSFRVRGGTEAFF
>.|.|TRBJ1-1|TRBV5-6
TGTGCCAGCAGCTTGGCCTGGACTACTACCCACACTGAAGCTTTCTTT
CASSLAWTTTHTEAFF
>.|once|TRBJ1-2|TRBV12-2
TGTGCAAGTCGCTTAGGGGGACTAAGGCCCCATGGCTACACCTTC
CASRLGGLRPHGYTF
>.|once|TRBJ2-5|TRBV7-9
TGTGCCAGCCACTCTGGGGCTGGGGAGACCCAGTACTTC
CASHSGAGETQYF
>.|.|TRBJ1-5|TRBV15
TGTGCCACCAGCAGAGCGGCAGGGACGGTAGGTCAGCCCCAGCATTTT
CATSRAAGTVGQPQHF
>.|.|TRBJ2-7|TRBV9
TGTGCCAGCAGCCCTCACAGGACCACTGGCTACGAGCAGTACTTC
CASSPHRTTGYEQYF
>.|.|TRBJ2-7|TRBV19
TGTGCCAGTAGTATTGCGGACGGTCCCTACGAGCAGTACTTC
CASSIADGPYEQYF
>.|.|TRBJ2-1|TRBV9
TGTGCCAGCAGCGTAGCTAAGGGGGTCCCCAATGAGCAGTTCTTC
CASSVAKGVPNEQFF
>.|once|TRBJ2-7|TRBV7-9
TGTGCCAGCAGCTTGAATTATGGAGGCGAGCAGTACTTC
CASSLNYGGEQYF
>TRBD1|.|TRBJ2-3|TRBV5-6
TGTGCCAGCAGCTTGATCGACAGGGCACACACAGATACGCAGTATTTT
CASSLIDRAHTDTQYF
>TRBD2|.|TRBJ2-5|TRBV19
TGTGCCAGCCACAGCGGGAGGGCCGGAGAGACCCAGTACTTC
CASHSGRAGETQYF
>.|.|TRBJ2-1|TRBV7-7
TGTGCTAGCAGCCACTCGGGGGCCGAGCAGTTCTTC
CASSHSGAEQFF
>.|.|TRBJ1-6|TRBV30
TGTGCCTGGAGGCCTGATAATTCACCCCTCCACTTT
CAWRPDNSPLHF
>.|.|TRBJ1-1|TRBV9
TGTGCCAGCAGCCCCCCCGAGACGAACACTGAAGCTTTCTTT
CASSPPETNTEAFF
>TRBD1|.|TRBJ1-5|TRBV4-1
TGCGCCAGCAGCCGAGACAGGGAGGGTAATCAGCCCCAGCATTTT
CASSRDREGNQPQHF
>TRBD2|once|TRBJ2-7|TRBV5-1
TGCGCCAGCAGCTTATCGAGACTAGCGGGAGGGCGGAGCTCCTACGAGCAGTACTTC
CASSLSRLAGGRSSYEQYF
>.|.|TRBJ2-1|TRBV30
TGTGCCTGGAGTGTACTCGGACCAGGGCAGTTCTTC
CAWSVLGPGQFF